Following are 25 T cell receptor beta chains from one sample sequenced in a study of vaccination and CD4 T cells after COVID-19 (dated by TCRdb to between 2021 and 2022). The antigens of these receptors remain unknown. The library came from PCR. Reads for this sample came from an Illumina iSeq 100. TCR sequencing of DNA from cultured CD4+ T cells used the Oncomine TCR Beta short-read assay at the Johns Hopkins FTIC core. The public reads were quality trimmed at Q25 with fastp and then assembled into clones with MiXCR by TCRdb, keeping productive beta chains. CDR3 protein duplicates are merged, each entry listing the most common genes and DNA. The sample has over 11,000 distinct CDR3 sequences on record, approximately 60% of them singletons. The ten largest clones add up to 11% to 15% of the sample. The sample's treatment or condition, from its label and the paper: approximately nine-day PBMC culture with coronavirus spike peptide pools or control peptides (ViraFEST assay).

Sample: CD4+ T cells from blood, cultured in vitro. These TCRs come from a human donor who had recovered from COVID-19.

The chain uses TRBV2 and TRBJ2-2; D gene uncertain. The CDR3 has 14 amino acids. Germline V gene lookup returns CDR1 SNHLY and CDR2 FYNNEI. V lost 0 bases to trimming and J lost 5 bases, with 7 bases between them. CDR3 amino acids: CASSEALPTGELFF. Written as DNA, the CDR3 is TGTGCCAGCAGTGAAGCACTGCCAACCGGGGAGCTGTTTTTT.

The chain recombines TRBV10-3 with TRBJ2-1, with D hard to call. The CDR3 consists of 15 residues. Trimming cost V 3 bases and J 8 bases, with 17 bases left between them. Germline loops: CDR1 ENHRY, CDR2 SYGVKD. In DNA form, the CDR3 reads TGTGCCATCAGTGAACCGGGCAAGGATGGCGATGAGCAGTTCTTC. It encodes CAISEPGKDGDEQFF.

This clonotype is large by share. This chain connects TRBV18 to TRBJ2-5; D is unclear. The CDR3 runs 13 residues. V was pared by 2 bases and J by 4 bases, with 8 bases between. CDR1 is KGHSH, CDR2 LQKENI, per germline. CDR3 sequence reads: CASSPNPGETQYF. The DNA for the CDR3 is TGTGCCAGCTCACCAAATCCCGGAGAGACCCAGTACTTC.

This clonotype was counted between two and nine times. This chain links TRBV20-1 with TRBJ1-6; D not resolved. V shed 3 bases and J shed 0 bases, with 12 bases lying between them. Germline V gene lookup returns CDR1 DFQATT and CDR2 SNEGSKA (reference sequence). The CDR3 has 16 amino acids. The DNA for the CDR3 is TGCAGTGCTAGTGCTGGACGGTTCTCCTATAATTCACCCCTCCACTTT. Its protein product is CSASAGRFSYNSPLHF.

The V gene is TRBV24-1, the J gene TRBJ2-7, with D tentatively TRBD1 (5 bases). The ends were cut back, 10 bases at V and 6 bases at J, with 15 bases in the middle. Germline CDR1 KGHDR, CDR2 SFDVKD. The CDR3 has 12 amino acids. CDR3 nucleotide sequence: TGTGCCACGAGAGGACAAGGGGCCGAGCAGTACTTC. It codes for CATRGQGAEQYF.

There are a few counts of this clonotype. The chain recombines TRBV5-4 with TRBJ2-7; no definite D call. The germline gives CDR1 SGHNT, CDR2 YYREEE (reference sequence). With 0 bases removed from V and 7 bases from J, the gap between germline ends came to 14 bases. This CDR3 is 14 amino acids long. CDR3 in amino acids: CASSLGIGPLEQYF. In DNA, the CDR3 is TGTGCCAGCAGCTTGGGGATCGGCCCCCTGGAGCAGTACTTC.

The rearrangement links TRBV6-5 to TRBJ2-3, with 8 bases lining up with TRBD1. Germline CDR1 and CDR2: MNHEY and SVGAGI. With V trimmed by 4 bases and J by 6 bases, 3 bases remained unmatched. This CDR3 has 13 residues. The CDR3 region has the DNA TGTGCCAGCAGTTTGAACAGGGGGGATACGCAGTATTTT. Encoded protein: CASSLNRGDTQYF.

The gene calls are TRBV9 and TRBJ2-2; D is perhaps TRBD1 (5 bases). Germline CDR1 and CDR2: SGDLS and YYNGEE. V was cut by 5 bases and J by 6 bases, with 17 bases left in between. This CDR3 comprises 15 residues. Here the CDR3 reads CASSGAGKYAGELFF. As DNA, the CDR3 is TGTGCCAGCAGTGGGGCAGGGAAGTACGCCGGGGAGCTGTTTTTT.

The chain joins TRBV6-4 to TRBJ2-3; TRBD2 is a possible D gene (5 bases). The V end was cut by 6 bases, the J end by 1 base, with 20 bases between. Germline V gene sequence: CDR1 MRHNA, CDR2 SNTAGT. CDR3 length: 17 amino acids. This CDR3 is CASRGLMWEKGTDTQYF. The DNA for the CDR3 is TGTGCCAGCAGGGGCCTGATGTGGGAGAAAGGCACAGATACGCAGTATTTT.

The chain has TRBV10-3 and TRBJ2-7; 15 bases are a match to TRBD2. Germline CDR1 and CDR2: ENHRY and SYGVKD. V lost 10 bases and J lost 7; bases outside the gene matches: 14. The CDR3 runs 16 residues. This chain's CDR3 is CASSGTSGRLTGEQYF. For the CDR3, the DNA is TGTGCCAGTTCCGGGACTAGCGGGAGGCTAACCGGGGAGCAGTACTTC.

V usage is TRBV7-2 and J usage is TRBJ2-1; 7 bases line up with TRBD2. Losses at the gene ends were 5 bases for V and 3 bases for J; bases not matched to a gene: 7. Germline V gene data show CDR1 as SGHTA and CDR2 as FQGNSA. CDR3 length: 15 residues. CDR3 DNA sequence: TGTGCCAGCAGCCTAACCCGGGACTACTACAATGAGCAGTTCTTC. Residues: CASSLTRDYYNEQFF.

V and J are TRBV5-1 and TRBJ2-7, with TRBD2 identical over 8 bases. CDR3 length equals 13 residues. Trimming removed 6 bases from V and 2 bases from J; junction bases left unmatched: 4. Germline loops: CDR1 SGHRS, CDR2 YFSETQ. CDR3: CASNPGLAYEQYF. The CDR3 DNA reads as TGCGCCAGCAACCCGGGACTAGCCTACGAGCAGTACTTC.

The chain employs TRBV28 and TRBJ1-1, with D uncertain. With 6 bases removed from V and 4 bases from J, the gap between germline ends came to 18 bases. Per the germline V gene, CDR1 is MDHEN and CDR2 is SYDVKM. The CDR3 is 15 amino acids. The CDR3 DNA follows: TGTGCCAGCAGCCTTTTAGGGCACCAGAGCACTGAAGCTTTCTTT. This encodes CASSLLGHQSTEAFF.

CDR3 sequence: CAIGSQETQYF. CDR3 DNA: TGTGCCATCGGATCTCAAGAGACCCAGTACTTC. This chain uses TRBV10-3 with TRBJ2-5; D remains ambiguous. Trimming pared 8 bases from V and 2 bases from J, leaving 6 bases between. Germline CDR1 and CDR2: ENHRY and SYGVKD. The CDR3 spans 11 residues.

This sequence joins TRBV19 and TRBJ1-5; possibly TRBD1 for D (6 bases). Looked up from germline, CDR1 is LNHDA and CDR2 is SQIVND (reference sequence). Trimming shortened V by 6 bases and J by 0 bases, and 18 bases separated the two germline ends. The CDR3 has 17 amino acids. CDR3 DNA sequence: TGTGCCAGTAGCGTTCGGGACACTAAACCTAGCAATCAGCCCCAGCATTTT. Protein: CASSVRDTKPSNQPQHF.

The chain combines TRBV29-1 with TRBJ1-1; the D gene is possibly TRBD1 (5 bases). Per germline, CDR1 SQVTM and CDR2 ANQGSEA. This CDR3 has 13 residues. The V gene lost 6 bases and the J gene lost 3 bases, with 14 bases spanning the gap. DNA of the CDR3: TGCAGCGTCTACGGGGACGGGGACACTGAAGCTTTCTTT. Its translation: CSVYGDGDTEAFF.

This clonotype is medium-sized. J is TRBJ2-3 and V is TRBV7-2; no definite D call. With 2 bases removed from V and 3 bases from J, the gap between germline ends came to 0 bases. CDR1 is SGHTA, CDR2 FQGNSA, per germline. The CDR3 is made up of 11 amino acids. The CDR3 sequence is CASSLTDTQYF. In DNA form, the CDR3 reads TGTGCCAGCAGCTTAACAGATACGCAGTATTTT.

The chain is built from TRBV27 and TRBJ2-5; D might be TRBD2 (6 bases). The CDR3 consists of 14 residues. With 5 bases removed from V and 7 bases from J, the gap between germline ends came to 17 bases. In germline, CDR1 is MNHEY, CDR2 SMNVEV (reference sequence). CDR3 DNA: TGTGCCAGCAGTGCGGGACCCTCGGGCGGGACCCAGTACTTC. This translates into CASSAGPSGGTQYF.

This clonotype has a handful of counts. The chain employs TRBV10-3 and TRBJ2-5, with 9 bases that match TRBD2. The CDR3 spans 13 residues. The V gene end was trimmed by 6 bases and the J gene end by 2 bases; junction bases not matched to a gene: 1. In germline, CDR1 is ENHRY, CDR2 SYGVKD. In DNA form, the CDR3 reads TGTGCCATCAGGACTAGCGGACAAGAGACCCAGTACTTC. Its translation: CAIRTSGQETQYF.

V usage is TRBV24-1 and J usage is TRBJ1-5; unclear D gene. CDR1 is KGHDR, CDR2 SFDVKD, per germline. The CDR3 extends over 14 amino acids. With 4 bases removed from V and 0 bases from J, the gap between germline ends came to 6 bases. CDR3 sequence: CATSDLTSNQPQHF. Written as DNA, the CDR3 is TGTGCCACCAGTGACTTGACTAGCAATCAGCCCCAGCATTTT.

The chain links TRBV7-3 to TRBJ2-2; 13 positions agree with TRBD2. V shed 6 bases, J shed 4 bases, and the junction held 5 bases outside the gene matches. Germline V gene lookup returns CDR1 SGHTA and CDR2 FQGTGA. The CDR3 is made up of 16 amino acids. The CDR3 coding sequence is TGTGCCAGCAGGCGCGGGACTAGCGGGATCACCGGGGAGCTGTTTTTT. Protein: CASRRGTSGITGELFF.

CDR3 in amino acids: CATSRDIPGVRNSGNTIYF. The CDR3 DNA reads TGTGCCACCAGCAGGGACATTCCGGGGGTTCGTAACTCTGGAAACACCATATATTTT. The chain is built from TRBV15 and TRBJ1-3; a weak D match, TRBD1 (5 bases). Trimming cost V 3 bases and J 0 bases, with 21 bases left between them. The CDR3 length is 19 residues. Germline CDR1 and CDR2: LNHNV and YYDKDF (reference sequence).

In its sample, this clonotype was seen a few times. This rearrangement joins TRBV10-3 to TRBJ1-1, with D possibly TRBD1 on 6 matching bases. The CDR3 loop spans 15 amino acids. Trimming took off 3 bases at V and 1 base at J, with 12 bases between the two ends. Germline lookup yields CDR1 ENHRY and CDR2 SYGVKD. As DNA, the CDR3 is TGTGCCATCAGTGAACCGGGACACCCGAACACTGAAGCTTTCTTT. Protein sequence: CAISEPGHPNTEAFF.

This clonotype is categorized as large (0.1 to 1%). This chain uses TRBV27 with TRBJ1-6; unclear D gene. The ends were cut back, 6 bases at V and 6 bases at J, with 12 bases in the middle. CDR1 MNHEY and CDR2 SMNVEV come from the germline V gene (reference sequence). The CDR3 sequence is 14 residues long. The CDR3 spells CASRRRLINSPLHF. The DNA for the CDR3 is TGTGCCAGCAGAAGGCGACTGATTAATTCACCCCTCCACTTT.

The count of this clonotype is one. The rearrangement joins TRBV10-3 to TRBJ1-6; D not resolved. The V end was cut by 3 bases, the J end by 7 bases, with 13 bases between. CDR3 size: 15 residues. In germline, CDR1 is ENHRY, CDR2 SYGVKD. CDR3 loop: CAISDSGRRNSPLHF. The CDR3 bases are TGTGCCATCAGTGACTCGGGCAGGCGGAATTCACCCCTCCACTTT.